This T cell receptor (beta chain) was documented in a study of blood T cell repertoires in COVID-19. Overall study: Acute-phase and convalescent COVID-19 samples originated in the United States, Italy and Spain.

Germline CDR1 SGHRS, CDR2 YFSETQ. The V gene lost 2 bases and the J gene lost 5 bases, with 8 bases spanning the gap. The CDR3 sequence is 13 residues long. Using immunoSEQ multiplex PCR, the repertoire was profiled, and TCRdb retains in-frame clones only, with some absent. Among fewer than 100,000 clones listed, roughly 77% were seen once. J is TRBJ2-1 and V is TRBV5-1; D is uncertain. The TCR was taken from a human donor in a cohort sampled during active COVID-19. The specimen was peripheral blood. The CDR3 DNA is TGCGCCAGCAGCTTAATTCCTGACAATGAGCAGTTCTTC. This encodes CASSLIPDNEQFF.